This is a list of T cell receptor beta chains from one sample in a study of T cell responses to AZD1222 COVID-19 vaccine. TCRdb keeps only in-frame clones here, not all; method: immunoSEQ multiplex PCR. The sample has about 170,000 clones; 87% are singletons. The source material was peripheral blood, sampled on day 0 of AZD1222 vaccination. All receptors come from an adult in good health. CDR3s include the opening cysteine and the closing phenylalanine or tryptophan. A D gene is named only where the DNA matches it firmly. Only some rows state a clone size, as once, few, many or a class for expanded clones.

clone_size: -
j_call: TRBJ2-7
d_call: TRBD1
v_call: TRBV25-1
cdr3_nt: TGTGCCAGCAGTGGCTCCGGGACAGGGGCCTACGAGCAGTACTTC
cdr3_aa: CASSGSGTGAYEQYF

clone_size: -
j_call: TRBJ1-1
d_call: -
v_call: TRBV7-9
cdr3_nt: TGTGCCAGCAGCTTAATGCAGACGAACACTGAAGCTTTCTTT
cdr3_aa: CASSLMQTNTEAFF

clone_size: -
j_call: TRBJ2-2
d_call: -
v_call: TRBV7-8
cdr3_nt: TGTGCCAGCAGCTTACTTTCGCGCACCGGGGAGCTGTTTTTT
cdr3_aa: CASSLLSRTGELFF

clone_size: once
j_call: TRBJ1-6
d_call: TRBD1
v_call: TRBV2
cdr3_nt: TGTGCCAGCAGTGACGAACAGGGGCATTCACCCCTCCACTTT
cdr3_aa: CASSDEQGHSPLHF

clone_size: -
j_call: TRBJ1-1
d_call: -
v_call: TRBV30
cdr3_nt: TGTGCCTGGAGTGTGGGGTCGGGCCAGGTGCTTCTGGGAGCTTTCTTT
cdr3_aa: CAWSVGSGQVLLGAFF

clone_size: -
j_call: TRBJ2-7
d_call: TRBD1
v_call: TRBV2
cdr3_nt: TGTGCCAGCAGTGAGGACAGGGTGCCTCACGAGCAGTACTTC
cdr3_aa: CASSEDRVPHEQYF

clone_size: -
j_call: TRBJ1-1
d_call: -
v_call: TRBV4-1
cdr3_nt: TGCGCCAGCAGCCAAGCCTTGGGTATGAACACTGAAGCTTTCTTT
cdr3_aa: CASSQALGMNTEAFF

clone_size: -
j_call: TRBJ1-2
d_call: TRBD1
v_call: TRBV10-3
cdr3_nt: TGTGCCATCAGTAGACAGGGGGCAGACTATGGCTACACCTTC
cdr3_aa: CAISRQGADYGYTF

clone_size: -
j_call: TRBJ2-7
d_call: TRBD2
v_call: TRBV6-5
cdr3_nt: TGTGCCAGCAGGGTTCTAGCGGGAGAAGGTAACGAGCAGTACTTC
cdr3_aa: CASRVLAGEGNEQYF

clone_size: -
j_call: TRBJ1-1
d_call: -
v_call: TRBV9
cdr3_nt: TGTGCCAGCAGCGGCCGGGACAAGCCTAACACTGAAGCTTTCTTT
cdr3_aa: CASSGRDKPNTEAFF

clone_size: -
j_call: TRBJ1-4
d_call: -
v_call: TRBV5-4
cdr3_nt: TGTGCCAGCAGCTTAAGTAATGAAAAACTGTTTTTT
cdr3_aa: CASSLSNEKLFF

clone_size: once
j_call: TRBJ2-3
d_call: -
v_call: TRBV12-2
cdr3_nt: TGTGCAAGTCGCTTAACTGATGCGGGAGGCCCGCCAGATACGCAGTATTTT
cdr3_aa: CASRLTDAGGPPDTQYF

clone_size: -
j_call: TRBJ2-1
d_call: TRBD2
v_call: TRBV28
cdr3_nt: TGTGCCAGCGTCCCGGGACTAGCGGGAGTCAATGAGCAGTTCTTC
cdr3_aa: CASVPGLAGVNEQFF

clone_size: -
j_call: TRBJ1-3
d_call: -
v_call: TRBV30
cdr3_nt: TGTGCCTGGAGTGTACGAAACACCATATATTTT
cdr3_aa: CAWSVRNTIYF

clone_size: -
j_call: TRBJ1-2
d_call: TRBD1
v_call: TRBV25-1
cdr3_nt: TGTGCCAGTCGACAGGGGAACTATGGCTACACCTTC
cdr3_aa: CASRQGNYGYTF

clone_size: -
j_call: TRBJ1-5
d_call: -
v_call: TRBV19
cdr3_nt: TGTGCCAGTAGTATAACCTGGGGGGGCAATCAGCCCCAGCATTTT
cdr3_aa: CASSITWGGNQPQHF

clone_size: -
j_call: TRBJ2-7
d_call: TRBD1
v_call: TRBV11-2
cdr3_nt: TGTGCCAGCAGCCCCCCAGGGACAGGGGGCTTCTACGAGCAGTACTTC
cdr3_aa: CASSPPGTGGFYEQYF

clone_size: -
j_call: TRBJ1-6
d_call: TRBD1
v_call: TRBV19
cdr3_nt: TGTGCCAGCCGAAGGGACAGGGCTTCACCCCTCCACTTT
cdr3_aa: CASRRDRASPLHF

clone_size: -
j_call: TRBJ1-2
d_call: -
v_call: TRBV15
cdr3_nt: TGTGCCACCAGCAGAGAGGCAATAGGGGGCTATGGCTACACCTTC
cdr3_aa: CATSREAIGGYGYTF

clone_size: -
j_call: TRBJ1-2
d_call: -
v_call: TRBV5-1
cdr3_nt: TGCGCCAGCAGCCCTGGACGGGCCCCCTATGGCTACACCTTC
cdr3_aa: CASSPGRAPYGYTF

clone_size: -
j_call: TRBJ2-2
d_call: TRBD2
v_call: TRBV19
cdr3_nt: TGTGCCAGTAGTTCCGGGACTAGCCTTGCCGGGGAGCTGTTTTTT
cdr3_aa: CASSSGTSLAGELFF

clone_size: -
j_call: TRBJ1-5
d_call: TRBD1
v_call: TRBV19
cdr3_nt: TGTGCCAGTAGATTTGGGGGACAGGGGACTCAGCCCCAGCATTTT
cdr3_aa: CASRFGGQGTQPQHF

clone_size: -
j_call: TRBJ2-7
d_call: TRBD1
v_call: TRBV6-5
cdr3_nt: TGTGCCAGCAGGGCCGGGACAGGGGGCTACGAGCAGTACTTC
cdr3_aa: CASRAGTGGYEQYF

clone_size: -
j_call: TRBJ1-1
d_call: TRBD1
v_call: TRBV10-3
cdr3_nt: TGTGCCATCAGTGGCCCGGACAGGCCGAACACTGAAGCTTTCTTT
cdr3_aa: CAISGPDRPNTEAFF

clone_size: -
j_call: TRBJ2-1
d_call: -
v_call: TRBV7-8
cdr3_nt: TGTGCCAGCAGCTTAGCCCCCCCCAATGAGCAGTTCTTC
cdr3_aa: CASSLAPPNEQFF

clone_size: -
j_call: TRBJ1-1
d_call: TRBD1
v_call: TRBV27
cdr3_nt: TGTGCCAGCAGTTCCCGACAGGGGCTGATCCTTGAAGCTTTCTTT
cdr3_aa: CASSSRQGLILEAFF

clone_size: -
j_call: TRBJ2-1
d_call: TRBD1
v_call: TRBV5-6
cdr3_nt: TGTGCCAGCAGCTTGCTAAGGACAGGGGGCGGGAATGAGCAGTTCTTC
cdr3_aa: CASSLLRTGGGNEQFF

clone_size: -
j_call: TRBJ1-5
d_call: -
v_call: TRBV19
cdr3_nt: TGTGCCAGTAGTATCGGGCCCCGGGCGGGTCAGCCCCAGCATTTT
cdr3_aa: CASSIGPRAGQPQHF

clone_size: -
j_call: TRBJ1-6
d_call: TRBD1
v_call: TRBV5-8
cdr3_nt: TGTGCCAGCAGCATCAGGGGGACCGGGGGGGCCCTCCACTTT
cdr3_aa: CASSIRGTGGALHF

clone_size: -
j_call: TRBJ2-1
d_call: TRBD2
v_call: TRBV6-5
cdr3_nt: TGTGCCAGCAGTCAAACTAGCGGTACCTACAATGAGCAGTTCTTC
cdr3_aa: CASSQTSGTYNEQFF

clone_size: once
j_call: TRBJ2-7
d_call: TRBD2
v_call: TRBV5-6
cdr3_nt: TGTGCCAGCAGCTTTGGGACTAGCGGGAGGGCCGCTACCTACGAGCAGTACTTC
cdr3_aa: CASSFGTSGRAATYEQYF

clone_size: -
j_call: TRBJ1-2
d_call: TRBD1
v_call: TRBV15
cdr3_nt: TGTGCCACCAGCGGCGACCGGGACAGGGGGCGGCGGGGGGGCTATGGCTACACCTTC
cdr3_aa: CATSGDRDRGRRGGYGYTF

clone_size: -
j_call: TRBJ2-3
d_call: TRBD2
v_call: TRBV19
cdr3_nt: TGTGCCAGCAAAATTCCCTCGGGGGGGGCGCAGTATTTT
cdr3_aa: CASKIPSGGAQYF

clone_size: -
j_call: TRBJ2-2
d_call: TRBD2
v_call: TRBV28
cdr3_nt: TGTGCCAGCACCTCACCGGCTAGCGGGGGGGCGAGCACCGGGGAGCTGTTTTTT
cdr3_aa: CASTSPASGGASTGELFF

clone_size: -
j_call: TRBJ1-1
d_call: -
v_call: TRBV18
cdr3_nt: TGTGCCAGCTCCAAGGACAGGAACACTGAAGCTTTCTTT
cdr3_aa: CASSKDRNTEAFF

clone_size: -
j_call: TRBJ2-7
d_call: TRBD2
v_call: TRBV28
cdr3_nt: TGTGCCAGCAGACTCCGCGGACTAGCGGGCCCGAAGAGGGAGCAGTACTTC
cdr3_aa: CASRLRGLAGPKREQYF

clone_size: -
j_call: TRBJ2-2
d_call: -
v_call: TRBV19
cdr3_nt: TGTGCCAGTAGCCCCCCGGGCCCAAACACCGGGGAGCTGTTTTTT
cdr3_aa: CASSPPGPNTGELFF

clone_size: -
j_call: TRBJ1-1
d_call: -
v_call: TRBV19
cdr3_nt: TGTGCCAGTAGTATAATCAGGGTTGGTGTGAACACTGAAGCTTTCTTT
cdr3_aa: CASSIIRVGVNTEAFF

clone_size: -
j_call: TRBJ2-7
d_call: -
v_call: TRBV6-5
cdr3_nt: TGTGCCAGCAGAAAGGGGGGACAGACTCCCTACGAGCAGTACTTC
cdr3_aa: CASRKGGQTPYEQYF

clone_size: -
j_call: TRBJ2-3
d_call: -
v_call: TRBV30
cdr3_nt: TGTGCCTGGAGTCGGCTTCTGTTCACAGATACGCAGTATTTT
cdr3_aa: CAWSRLLFTDTQYF

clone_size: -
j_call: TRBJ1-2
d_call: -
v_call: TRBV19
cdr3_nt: TGTGCCAGTAGTGCCTTGGGGGATGTCCGGTATGGCTACACCTTC
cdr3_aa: CASSALGDVRYGYTF

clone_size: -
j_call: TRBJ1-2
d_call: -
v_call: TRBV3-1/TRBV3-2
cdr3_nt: TGTGCCAGCAGCCACTTTGGGGGGGACCGAGCTAACTATGGCTACACCTTC
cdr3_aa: CASSHFGGDRANYGYTF

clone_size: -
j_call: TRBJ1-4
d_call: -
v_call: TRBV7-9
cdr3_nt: TGTGCCAGCAGCCAAAGGGGAGGAGCAACTAATGAAAAACTGTTTTTT
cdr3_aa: CASSQRGGATNEKLFF

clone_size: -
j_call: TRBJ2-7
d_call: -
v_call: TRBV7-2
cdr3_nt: TGTGCCAGCAGCTCCACAGGGCCCGAGCAGTACTTC
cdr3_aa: CASSSTGPEQYF

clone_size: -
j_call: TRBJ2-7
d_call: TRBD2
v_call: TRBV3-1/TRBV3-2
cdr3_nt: TGTGCCAGCAGCCAAGACGGGCGGGAGGGCCGCTACGAGCAGTACTTC
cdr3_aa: CASSQDGREGRYEQYF

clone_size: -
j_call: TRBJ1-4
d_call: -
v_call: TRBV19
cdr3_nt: TGTGCCAGTAGTACGGGACGGAAGGAGGAAAAACTGTTTTTT
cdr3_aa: CASSTGRKEEKLFF

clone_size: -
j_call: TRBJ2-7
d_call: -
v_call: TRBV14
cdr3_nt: TGTGCCAGCAGCCGCTCCGGGCGGGTTTACGAGCAGTACTTC
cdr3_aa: CASSRSGRVYEQYF

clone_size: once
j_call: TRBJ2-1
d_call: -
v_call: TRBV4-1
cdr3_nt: TGCGCCAGCAGCGTCCAGAGGGGGGGGACTTCCCACAATGAGCAGTTCTTC
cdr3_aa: CASSVQRGGTSHNEQFF

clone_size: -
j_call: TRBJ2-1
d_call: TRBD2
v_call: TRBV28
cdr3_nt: TGTGCCAGCAGTCCCTTTACGGGACTAGGGGGGAATGAGCAGTTCTTC
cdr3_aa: CASSPFTGLGGNEQFF

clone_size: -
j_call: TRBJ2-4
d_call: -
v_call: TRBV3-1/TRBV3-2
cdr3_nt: TGTGCCAGCAGCCAAGGGGGCGGTAACATTCAGTACTTC
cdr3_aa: CASSQGGGNIQYF

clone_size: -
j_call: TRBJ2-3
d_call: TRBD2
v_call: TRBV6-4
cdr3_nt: TGTGCCAGCAGTACAACTAGCGGAGAGAGCACAGATACGCAGTATTTT
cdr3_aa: CASSTTSGESTDTQYF

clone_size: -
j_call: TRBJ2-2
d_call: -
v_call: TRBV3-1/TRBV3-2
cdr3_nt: TGTGCCAGCAGCCAAGAAGGGTGGGCCGGGGAGCTGTTTTTT
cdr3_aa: CASSQEGWAGELFF

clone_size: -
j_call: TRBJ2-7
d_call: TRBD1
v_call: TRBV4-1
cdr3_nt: TGCGCCAGCAGCCAGGGGACAGGGGGGGTTATGGAGCAGTACTTC
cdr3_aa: CASSQGTGGVMEQYF

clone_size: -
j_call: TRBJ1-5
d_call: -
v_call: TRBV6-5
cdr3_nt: TGTGACAGGGTCAATCAGCCCCAGCATTTT
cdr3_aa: CDRVNQPQHF

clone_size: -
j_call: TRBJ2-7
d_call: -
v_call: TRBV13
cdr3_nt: TGTGCCAGCAGCTTAGGGGCCGAGCAGTACTTC
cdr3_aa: CASSLGAEQYF

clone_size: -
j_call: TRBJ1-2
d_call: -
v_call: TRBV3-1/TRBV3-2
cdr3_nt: TGTGCCAGCAGCCAAGGCCAGAGGTTCTATGGCTACACCTTC
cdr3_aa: CASSQGQRFYGYTF

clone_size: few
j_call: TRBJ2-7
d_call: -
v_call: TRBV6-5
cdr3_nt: TGTGCCAGCAGGGACTACGAGCAGTACTTC
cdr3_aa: CASRDYEQYF

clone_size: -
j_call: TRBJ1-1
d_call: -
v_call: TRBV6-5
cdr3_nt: TGTGCCAGCAGTTACTCGCGGGGGCGGCTGACTGAAGCTTTCTTT
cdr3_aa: CASSYSRGRLTEAFF